Sequencing of this T cell receptor beta chain was carried out in a study of glioma-infiltrating T cells. The CDR3 has 14 residues. Germline loops: CDR1 SGHTA, CDR2 FQGNSA. Trimming cost V 2 bases and J 4 bases, with 10 bases left between them. Amplification of TCR alpha and beta CDR3 regions from RNA used iRepertoire nested multiplex PCR. TCRdb fed the multiplex PCR reads into MiXCR, producing one record per CDR3 protein. In the table there are about 180,000 distinct CDR3 sequences, 43% of which are singletons. The sequenced sample was glioma tissue, nonneoplastic brain tissue, or PBMCs (not recorded which). The rearrangement uses TRBV7-2 and TRBJ2-3, with unresolved D. The TCR sequence derives from a human donor with low-grade glioma or glioblastoma, undergoing nonglioma brain surgery, or in good health (not recorded which). The CDR3 reads CASSLLDVPDTQYF. In DNA form, the CDR3 reads TGTGCCAGCAGCTTACTAGACGTCCCAGATACGCAGTATTTT. The complete variable domain, with remaining parts taken from reference TRBV7-2 and TRBJ2-3, reads GAGVSQSPSNKVTEKGKDVELRCDPISGHTALYWYRQSLGQGLEFLIYFQGNSAPDKSGLPSDRFSAERTGGSVSTLTIQRTQQEDSAVYLCASSLLDVPDTQYFGPGTRLTVL.